The sequence of this T cell receptor (beta chain) was determined in a study of memory B cells and T cells in multiple sclerosis. CFSE-dim autoproliferating and CFSE-high non-proliferating T cells from unstimulated culture were sequenced separately. Some 50 million CFSE-labeled PBMCs were cultured around seven days unstimulated, then replicate wells were pooled. CFSE at 0.45 to 0.65 uM labeled the PBMCs, which were then cultured unstimulated. Clones were sequenced by immunoSEQ multiplex PCR, and TCRdb holds only the in-frame ones, with some missing. The sample lists roughly 45,000 clones, over 75% occurring once. Findings and caveats of the study: Normalization was needed because clone-set size differences affected shared clonotype counts.

Points on this clone: No antigen is known for it.

Germline assignment: CDR1 SGDLS and CDR2 YYNGEE. The V and J ends lost 3 bases and 6 bases, in that order; junction bases with no gene match: 5. CDR3 length: 13 amino acids. This receptor was taken from a human donor with multiple sclerosis. The V call is TRBV9, the J call TRBJ1-1; 7 positions agree with TRBD1. Sequenced input: PBMCs from blood kept in culture. The CDR3 is CASSEGGGPEAFF. The CDR3 DNA reads as TGTGCCAGCAGCGAAGGGGGCGGCCCTGAAGCTTTCTTT. The entire variable domain, with the rest obtained from reference TRBV9 and TRBJ1-1, is as follows: DSGVTQTPKHLITATGQRVTLRCSPRSGDLSVYWYQQSLDQGLQFLIQYYNGEERAKGNILERFSAQQFPDLHSELNLSSLELGDSALYFCASSEGGGPEAFFGQGTRLTVV.